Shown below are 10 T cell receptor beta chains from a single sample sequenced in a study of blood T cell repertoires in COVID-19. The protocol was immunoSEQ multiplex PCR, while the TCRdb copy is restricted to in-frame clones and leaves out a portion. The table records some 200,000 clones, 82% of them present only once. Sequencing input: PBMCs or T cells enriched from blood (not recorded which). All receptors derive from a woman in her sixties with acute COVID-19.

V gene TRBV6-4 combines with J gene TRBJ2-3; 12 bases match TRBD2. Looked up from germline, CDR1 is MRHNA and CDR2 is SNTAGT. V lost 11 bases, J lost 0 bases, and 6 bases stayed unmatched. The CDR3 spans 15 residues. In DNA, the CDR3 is TGTGCCCGACGGGGGACTAGCGGGAGCACAGATACGCAGTATTTT. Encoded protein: CARRGTSGSTDTQYF.

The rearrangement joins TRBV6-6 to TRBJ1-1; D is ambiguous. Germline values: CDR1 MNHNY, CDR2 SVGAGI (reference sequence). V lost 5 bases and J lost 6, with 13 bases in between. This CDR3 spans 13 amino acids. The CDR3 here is CASSKATRAEAFF. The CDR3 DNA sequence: TGTGCCAGCAGTAAGGCCACTCGGGCTGAAGCTTTCTTT.

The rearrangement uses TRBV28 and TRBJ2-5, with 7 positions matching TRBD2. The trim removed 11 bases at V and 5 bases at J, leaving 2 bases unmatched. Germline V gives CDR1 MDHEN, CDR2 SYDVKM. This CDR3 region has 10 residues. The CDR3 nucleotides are TGTGCCTCGCGGGGGGAGACCCAGTACTTC. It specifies CASRGETQYF.

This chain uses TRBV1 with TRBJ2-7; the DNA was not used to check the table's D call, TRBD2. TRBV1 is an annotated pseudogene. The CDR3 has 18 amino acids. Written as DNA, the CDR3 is TGCACCAGCAGCCAGCCACGGACTAGCGGATCACCATCCTACGAGCAGTACTTC. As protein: CTSSQPRTSGSPSYEQYF.

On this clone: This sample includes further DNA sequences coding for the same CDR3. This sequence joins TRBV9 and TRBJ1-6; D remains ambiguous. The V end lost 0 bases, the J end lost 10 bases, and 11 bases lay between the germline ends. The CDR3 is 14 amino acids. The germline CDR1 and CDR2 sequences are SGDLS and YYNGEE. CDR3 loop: CASSVGSGASPLHF. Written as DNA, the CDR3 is TGTGCCAGCAGCGTAGGGAGTGGTGCCTCACCCCTCCACTTT. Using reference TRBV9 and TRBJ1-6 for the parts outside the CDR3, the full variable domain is DSGVTQTPKHLITATGQRVTLRCSPRSGDLSVYWYQQSLDQGLQFLIQYYNGEERAKGNILERFSAQQFPDLHSELNLSSLELGDSALYFCASSVGSGASPLHFGNGTRLTVT.

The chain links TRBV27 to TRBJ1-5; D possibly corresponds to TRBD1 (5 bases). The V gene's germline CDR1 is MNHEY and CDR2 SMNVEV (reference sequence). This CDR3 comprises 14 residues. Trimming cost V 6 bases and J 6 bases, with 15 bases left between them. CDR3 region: CASSNWGDGQPQHF. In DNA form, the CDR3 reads TGTGCCAGCAGCAATTGGGGGGATGGTCAGCCCCAGCATTTT.

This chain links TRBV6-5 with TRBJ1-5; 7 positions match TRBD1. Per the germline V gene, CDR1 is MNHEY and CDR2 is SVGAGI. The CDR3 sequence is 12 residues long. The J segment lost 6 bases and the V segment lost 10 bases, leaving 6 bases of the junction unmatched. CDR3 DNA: TGTGCCACCTGGGACAGAACTCAGCCCCAGCATTTT. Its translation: CATWDRTQPQHF.

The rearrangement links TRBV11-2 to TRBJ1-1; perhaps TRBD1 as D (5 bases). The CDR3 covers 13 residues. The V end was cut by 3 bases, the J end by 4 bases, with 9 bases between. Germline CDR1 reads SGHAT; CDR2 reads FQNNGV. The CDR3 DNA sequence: TGTGCCAGCAGCTTTTGGGGCGTCACTGAAGCTTTCTTT. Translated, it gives CASSFWGVTEAFF.

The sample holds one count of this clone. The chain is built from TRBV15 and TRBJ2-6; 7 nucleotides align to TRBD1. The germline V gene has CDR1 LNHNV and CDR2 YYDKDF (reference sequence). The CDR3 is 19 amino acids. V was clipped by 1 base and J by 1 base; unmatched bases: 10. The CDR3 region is CATSRASGTVYSGANVLTF. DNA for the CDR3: TGTGCCACCAGCAGAGCGTCCGGGACAGTGTATTCTGGGGCCAACGTCCTGACTTTC.

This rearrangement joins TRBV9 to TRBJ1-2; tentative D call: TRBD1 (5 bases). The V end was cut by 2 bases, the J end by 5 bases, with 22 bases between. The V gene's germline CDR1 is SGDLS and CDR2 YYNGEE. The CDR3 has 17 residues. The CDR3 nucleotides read TGTGCCAGCAGCGTCCTCGGGGGGGTCCCCTCCGGGTATGGCTACACCTTC. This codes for CASSVLGGVPSGYGYTF.